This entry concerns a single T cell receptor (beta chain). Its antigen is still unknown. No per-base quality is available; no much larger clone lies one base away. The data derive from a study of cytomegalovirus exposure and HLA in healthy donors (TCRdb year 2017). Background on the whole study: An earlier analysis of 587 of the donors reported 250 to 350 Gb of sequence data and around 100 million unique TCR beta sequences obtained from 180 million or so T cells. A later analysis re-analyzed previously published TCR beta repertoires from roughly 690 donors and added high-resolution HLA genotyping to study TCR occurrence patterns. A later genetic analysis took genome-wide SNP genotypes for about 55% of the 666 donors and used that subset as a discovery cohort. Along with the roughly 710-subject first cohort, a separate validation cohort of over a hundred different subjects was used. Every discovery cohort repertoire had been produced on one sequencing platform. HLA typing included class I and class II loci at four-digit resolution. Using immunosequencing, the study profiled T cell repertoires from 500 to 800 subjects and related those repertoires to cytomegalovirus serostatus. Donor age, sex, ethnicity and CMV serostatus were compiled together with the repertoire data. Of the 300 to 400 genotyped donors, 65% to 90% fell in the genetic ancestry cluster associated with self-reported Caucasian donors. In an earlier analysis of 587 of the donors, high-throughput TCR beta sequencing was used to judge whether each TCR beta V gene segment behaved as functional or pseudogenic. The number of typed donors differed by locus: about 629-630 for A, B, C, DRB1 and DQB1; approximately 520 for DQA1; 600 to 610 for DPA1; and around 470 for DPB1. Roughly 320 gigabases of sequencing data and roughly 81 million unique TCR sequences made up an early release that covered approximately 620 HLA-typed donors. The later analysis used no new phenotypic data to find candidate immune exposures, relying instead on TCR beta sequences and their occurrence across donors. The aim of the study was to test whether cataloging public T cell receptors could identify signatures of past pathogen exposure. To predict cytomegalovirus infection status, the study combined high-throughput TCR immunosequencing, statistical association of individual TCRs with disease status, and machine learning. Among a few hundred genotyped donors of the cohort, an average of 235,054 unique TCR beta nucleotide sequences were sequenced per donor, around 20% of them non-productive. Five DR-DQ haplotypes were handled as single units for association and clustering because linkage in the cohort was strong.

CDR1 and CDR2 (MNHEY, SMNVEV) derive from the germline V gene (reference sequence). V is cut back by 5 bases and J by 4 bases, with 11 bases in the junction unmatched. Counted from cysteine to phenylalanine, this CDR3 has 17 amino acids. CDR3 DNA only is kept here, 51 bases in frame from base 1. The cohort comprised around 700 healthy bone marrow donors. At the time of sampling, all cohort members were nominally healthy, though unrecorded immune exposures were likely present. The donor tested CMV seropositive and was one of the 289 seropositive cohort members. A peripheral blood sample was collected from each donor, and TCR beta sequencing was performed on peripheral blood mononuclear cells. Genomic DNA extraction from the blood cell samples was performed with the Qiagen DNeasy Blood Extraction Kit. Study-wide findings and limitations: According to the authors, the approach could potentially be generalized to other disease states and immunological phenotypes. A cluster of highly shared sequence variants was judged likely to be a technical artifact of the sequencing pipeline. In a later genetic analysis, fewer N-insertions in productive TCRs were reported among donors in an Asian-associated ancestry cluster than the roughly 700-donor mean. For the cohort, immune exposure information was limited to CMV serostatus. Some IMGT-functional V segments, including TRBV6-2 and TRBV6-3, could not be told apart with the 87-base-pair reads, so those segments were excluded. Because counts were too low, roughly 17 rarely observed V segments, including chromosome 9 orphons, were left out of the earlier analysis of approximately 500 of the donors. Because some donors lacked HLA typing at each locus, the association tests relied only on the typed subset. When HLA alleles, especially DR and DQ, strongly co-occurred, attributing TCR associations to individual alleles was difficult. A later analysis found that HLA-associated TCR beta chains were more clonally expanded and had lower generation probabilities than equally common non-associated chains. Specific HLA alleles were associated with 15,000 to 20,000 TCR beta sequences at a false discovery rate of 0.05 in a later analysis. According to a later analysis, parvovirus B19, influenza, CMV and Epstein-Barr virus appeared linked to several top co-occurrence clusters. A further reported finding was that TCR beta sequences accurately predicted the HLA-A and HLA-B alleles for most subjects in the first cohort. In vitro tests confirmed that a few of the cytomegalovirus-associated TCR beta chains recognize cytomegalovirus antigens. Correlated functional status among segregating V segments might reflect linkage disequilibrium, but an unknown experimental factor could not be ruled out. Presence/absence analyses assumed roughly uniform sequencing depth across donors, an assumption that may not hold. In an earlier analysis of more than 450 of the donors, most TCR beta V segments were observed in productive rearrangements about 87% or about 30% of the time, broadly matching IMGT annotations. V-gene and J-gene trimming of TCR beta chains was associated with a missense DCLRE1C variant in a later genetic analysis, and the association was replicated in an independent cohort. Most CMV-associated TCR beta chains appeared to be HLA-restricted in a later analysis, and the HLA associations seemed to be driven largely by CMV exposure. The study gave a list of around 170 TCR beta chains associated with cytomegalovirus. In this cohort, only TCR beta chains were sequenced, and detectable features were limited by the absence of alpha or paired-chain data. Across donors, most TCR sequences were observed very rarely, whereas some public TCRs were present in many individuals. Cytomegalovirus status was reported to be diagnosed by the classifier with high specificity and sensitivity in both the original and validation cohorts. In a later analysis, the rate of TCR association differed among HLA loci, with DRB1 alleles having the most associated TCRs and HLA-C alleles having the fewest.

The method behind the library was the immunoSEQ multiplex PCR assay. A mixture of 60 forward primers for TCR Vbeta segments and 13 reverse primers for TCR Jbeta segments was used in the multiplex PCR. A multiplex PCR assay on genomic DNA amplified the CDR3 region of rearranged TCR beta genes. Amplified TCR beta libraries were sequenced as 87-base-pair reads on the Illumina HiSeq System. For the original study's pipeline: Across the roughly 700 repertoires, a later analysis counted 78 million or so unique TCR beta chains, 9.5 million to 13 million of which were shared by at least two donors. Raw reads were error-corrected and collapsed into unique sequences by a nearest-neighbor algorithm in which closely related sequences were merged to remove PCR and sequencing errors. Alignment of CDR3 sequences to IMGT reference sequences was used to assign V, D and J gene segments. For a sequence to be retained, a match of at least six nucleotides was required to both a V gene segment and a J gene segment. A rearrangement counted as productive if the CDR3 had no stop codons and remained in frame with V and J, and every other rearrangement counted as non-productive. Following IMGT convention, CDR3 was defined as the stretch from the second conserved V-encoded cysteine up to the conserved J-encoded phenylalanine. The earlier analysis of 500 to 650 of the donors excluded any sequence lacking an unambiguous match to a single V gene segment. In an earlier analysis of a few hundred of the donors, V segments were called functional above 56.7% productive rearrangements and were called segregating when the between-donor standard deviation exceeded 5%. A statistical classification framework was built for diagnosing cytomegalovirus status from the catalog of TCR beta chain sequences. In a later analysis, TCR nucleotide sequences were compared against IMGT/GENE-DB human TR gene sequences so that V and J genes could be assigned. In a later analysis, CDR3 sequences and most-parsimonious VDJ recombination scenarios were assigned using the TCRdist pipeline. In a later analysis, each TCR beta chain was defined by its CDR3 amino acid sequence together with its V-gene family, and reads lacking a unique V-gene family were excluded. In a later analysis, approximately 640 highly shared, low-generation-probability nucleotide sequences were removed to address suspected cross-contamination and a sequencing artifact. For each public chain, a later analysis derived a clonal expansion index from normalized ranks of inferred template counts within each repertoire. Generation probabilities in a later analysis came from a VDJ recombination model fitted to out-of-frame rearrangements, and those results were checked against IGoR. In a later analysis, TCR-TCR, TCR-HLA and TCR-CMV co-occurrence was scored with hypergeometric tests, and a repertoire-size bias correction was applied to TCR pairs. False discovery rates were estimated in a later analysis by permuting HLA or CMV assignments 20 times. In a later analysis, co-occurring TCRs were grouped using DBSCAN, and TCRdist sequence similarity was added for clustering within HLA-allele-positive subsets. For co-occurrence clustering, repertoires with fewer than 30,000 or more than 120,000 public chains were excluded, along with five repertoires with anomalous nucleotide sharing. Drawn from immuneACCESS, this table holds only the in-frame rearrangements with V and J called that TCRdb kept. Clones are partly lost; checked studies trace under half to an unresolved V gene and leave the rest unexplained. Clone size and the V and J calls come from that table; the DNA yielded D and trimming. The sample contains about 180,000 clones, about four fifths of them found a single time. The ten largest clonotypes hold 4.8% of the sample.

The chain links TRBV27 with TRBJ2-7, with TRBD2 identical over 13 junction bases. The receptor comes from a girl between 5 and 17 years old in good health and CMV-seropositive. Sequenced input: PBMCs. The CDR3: CASSRTGGTSGVYEQYF. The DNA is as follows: TGTGCCAGCAGTCGGACCGGAGGGACTAGCGGGGTTTACGAGCAGTACTTC.